The clone carrying this TCR beta chain came up many times. CDR3 length: 15 amino acids. Germline assignment: CDR1 SNHLY and CDR2 FYNNEI. Trimming pared 4 bases from V and 4 bases from J, leaving 13 bases between. RNA transcripts provided the source from which TCR beta CDR3 regions were amplified. Researchers ran a first-round RT-PCR on the TCR CDR3 using the HTBI primer set. One entry per CDR3 protein, called by TCRdb with MiXCR from the multiplex PCR reads. The sample includes about 400,000 distinct CDR3 sequences, around 15% of them seen just once. This specimen comes from a study of T cells in Graves' hyperthyroidism and ophthalmopathy.

The V call is TRBV2, the J call TRBJ2-2; possible D gene TRBD2, 7 bases. The sample comprised blood. This receptor was identified in a man aged 50 to 60 with Graves' ophthalmopathy. CDR3 DNA: TGTGCCAGCAGTGGTCAAAGGGGGGGCACCGGGGAGCTGTTTTTT. It codes for CASSGQRGGTGELFF.